A selection of T cell receptor beta chains follows, all from one sample in a study of T cell changes during pregnancy in multiple sclerosis. The data were produced by immunoSEQ multiplex PCR, yet TCRdb's version contains in-frame clones alone and is incomplete. The profile shows tens of thousands of clones, approximately 90% of them singletons. The specimen was peripheral blood, collected in the third trimester of pregnancy. The receptors come from a female donor with multiple sclerosis, enrolled in a pregnancy study. Both conserved end residues are part of each CDR3. The order of the fields is J gene, D gene, V gene, clone size, CDR3 protein, CDR3 DNA. The D gene is left open where the match is weak. The size entry is marked missing in some rows and otherwise reads once, few, many or a size class.

TRBJ1-1	NA	TRBV29-1	NA	CSVVRGGRTEAFF	TGCAGCGTTGTGCGGGGGGGAAGGACTGAAGCTTTCTTT
TRBJ2-7	TRBD1	TRBV2	once	CASSPTGVYEQYF	TGTGCCAGCAGCCCAACAGGGGTGTACGAGCAGTACTTC
TRBJ1-6	NA	TRBV5-4	once	CASSLGPRSYNSPLHF	TGTGCCAGCAGCTTGGGCCCCCGGTCCTATAATTCACCCCTCCACTTT
TRBJ1-5	NA	TRBV10-3	NA	CAISDGQDSNQPQHF	TGTGCCATCAGTGATGGGCAGGATAGCAATCAGCCCCAGCATTTT
TRBJ2-2	NA	TRBV11-2	NA	CASSLEGDTDTGELFF	TGTGCCAGCAGCTTAGAAGGGGACACCGACACCGGGGAGCTGTTTTTT
TRBJ1-1	NA	TRBV30	NA	CALSFAEAFF	TGTGCCTTATCTTTCGCTGAAGCTTTCTTT
TRBJ2-7	TRBD2	TRBV19	NA	CASSIIGASGSSYEQYF	TGTGCCAGTAGTATTATTGGCGCTAGCGGGAGTTCCTACGAGCAGTACTTC
TRBJ2-3	TRBD2	TRBV5-1	NA	CASSATSGTDTQYF	TGCGCCAGCAGCGCGACTAGCGGCACAGATACGCAGTATTTT
TRBJ1-1	NA	TRBV18	NA	CASSDWFPEAFF	TGTGCCAGCTCAGACTGGTTCCCTGAAGCTTTCTTT
TRBJ2-2	TRBD2	TRBV6-4	NA	CASSKLAGDTGELFF	TGTGCCAGCAGCAAACTAGCGGGAGATACCGGGGAGCTGTTTTTT
TRBJ2-1	TRBD2	TRBV4-1	NA	CASSQGLASYNEQFF	TGCGCCAGCAGCCAAGGACTAGCGTCTTACAATGAGCAGTTCTTC
TRBJ2-7	TRBD1	TRBV30	NA	CAWKTGGTYEQYF	TGTGCCTGGAAGACAGGGGGAACCTACGAGCAGTACTTC
TRBJ2-7	NA	TRBV7-9	NA	CASSLDPGHYYEQYF	TGTGCCAGCAGCCTAGACCCGGGACACTACTACGAGCAGTACTTC
TRBJ1-1	NA	TRBV7-3	NA	CASSLTGGDTEAFF	TGTGCCAGCAGCTTAACCGGGGGAGACACTGAAGCTTTCTTT
TRBJ2-7	NA	TRBV7-9	once	CASSPTGHLGYYEQYF	TGTGCCAGCAGCCCCACAGGACATCTTGGATATTACGAGCAGTACTTC
TRBJ1-1	NA	TRBV30	NA	CAWKTTGQNTEAFF	TGTGCCTGGAAAACGACAGGTCAGAACACTGAAGCTTTCTTT
TRBJ2-1	TRBD2	TRBV2	NA	CASSEGSGRVNEQFF	TGTGCCAGCAGTGAAGGTAGCGGGAGGGTCAATGAGCAGTTCTTC
TRBJ2-5	NA	TRBV7-6	NA	CASSSPTDPETQYF	TGTGCCAGCAGCTCCCCAACAGATCCGGAGACCCAGTACTTC
TRBJ1-1	NA	TRBV30	NA	CAWRENRDTEAFF	TGTGCCTGGAGGGAAAACAGGGACACTGAAGCTTTCTTT
TRBJ2-6	NA	TRBV30	NA	CAWEGGGGANVLTF	TGTGCCTGGGAGGGAGGTGGTGGGGCCAACGTCCTGACTTTC
TRBJ2-5	NA	TRBV6-1	once	CASSEGLGGYQETQYF	TGTGCCAGCAGTGAAGGTCTCGGCGGATACCAAGAGACCCAGTACTTC
TRBJ2-7	TRBD1	TRBV28	NA	CASSLEQGHEQYF	TGTGCCAGCAGTTTAGAACAGGGGCACGAGCAGTACTTC
TRBJ1-3	TRBD1	TRBV13	NA	CASSNRGTGTGNTIYF	TGTGCCAGCAGCAATCGCGGGACAGGGACCGGAAACACCATATATTTT
TRBJ2-5	NA	TRBV19	NA	CASSGSFGETQYF	TGTGCCAGTAGTGGGTCCTTCGGGGAGACCCAGTACTTC
TRBJ2-6	NA	TRBV19	once	CASSLGPGAGANVLTF	TGTGCCAGTAGTTTAGGGCCGGGGGCTGGGGCCAACGTCCTGACTTTC
TRBJ2-1	TRBD1	TRBV6-5	NA	CASSSGGKYLYNEQFF	TGTGCCAGCAGTTCAGGGGGCAAGTACCTCTACAATGAGCAGTTCTTC
TRBJ1-2	NA	TRBV27	NA	CASSPRAGRDYGYTF	TGTGCCAGCAGCCCGCGAGCGGGACGGGACTATGGCTACACCTTC
TRBJ2-7	TRBD1	TRBV23-1	once	CASSPKPPGTVFDEQYF	TGCGCCAGCAGTCCCAAACCCCCTGGGACAGTCTTCGACGAGCAGTACTTC
TRBJ1-2	NA	TRBV6-5	NA	CTSSSGRGVVYGYTF	TGTACCAGCAGTTCGGGGCGCGGGGTTGTTTATGGCTACACCTTC
TRBJ2-7	TRBD1	TRBV5-1	NA	CASSSGTASYEQYF	TGCGCCAGCAGCTCCGGGACAGCTTCCTACGAGCAGTACTTC
TRBJ2-7	TRBD1	TRBV19	few	CASEDRGRSYEQYF	TGTGCCAGCGAGGACAGGGGAAGGTCCTACGAGCAGTACTTC
TRBJ2-1	TRBD2	TRBV12-5	NA	CASGFTGTSKSSYNEQFF	TGTGCTAGTGGTTTCACCGGGACTAGCAAGAGCTCCTACAATGAGCAGTTCTTC
TRBJ2-7	TRBD2	TRBV4-3	NA	CASSQPSGSFYEQYF	TGCGCCAGCAGCCAACCTAGCGGGAGCTTCTACGAGCAGTACTTC
TRBJ1-2	NA	TRBV10-3	NA	CAISDQGYYGYTF	TGTGCCATCAGTGACCAGGGATACTATGGCTACACCTTC
TRBJ2-7	NA	TRBV7-9	NA	CASSLTGSGEYF	TGTGCCAGCAGCTTAACCGGGAGTGGGGAGTACTTC
TRBJ2-7	TRBD1	TRBV5-4	NA	CASSLGTGGSYEQYF	TGTGCCAGCAGCTTGGGGACAGGGGGGTCCTACGAGCAGTACTTC
TRBJ2-1	TRBD2	TRBV19	NA	CASSLAGGRVNEQFF	TGTGCCAGTAGTTTAGCGGGAGGGCGGGTTAATGAGCAGTTCTTC
TRBJ2-1	TRBD2	TRBV5-4	NA	CASSSTHGTSEYNEQFF	TGTGCCAGCAGCTCTACTCACGGGACTAGCGAATACAATGAGCAGTTCTTC
TRBJ1-4	NA	TRBV28	NA	CASNGLGASNEKLFF	TGTGCCAGCAATGGCTTGGGGGCAAGTAATGAAAAACTGTTTTTT
TRBJ2-5	NA	TRBV11-2	NA	CASSSLLGRGPETQYF	TGTGCCAGCAGCTCCCTTTTGGGCAGGGGCCCAGAGACCCAGTACTTC
TRBJ2-7	NA	TRBV15	NA	CATSTVAGYKYEQYF	TGTGCCACCAGCACCGTCGCGGGATATAAGTACGAGCAGTACTTC
TRBJ2-5	NA	TRBV5-1	NA	CASSLLVTGLGMETQYF	TGCGCCAGCAGTCTCCTAGTCACGGGGTTGGGAATGGAGACCCAGTACTTC
TRBJ1-2	NA	TRBV4-1	NA	CASSQDSTGVGYTF	TGCGCCAGCAGCCAAGATTCGACGGGGGTTGGCTACACCTTC
TRBJ1-5	NA	TRBV2	NA	CASSEGTSNQPQHF	TGTGCCAGCAGTGAGGGCACAAGCAATCAGCCCCAGCATTTT
TRBJ1-1	NA	TRBV6-6	NA	CASSYPGSRTLTEAFF	TGTGCCAGCAGTTACCCGGGTTCTCGAACATTGACTGAAGCTTTCTTT
TRBJ2-3	NA	TRBV29-1	NA	CSAATRQETDTQYF	TGCAGCGCTGCTACGAGACAGGAAACAGATACGCAGTATTTT
TRBJ1-2	NA	TRBV25-1	NA	CASSGTDMSYGYTF	TGTGCCAGCAGTGGAACAGACATGAGCTATGGCTACACCTTC
TRBJ1-1	NA	TRBV4-1	few	CASSLELTVDTEAFF	TGCGCCAGCAGCCTCGAGCTAACAGTGGACACTGAAGCTTTCTTT
TRBJ1-2	NA	TRBV6-5	NA	CASSYSWQANYGYTF	TGTGCCAGCAGTTACTCGTGGCAGGCTAACTATGGCTACACCTTC
TRBJ1-1	NA	TRBV6-4	few	CASSDSSNTEAFF	TGTGCCAGCAGTGACAGCTCTAACACTGAAGCTTTCTTT
TRBJ2-5	TRBD2	TRBV7-7	NA	CASSSTLRLAGETQYF	TGTGCCAGCAGCTCTACACTTCGACTAGCGGGAGAGACCCAGTACTTC
TRBJ2-1	TRBD1	TRBV28	NA	CASSSARGSSLGEQFF	TGTGCCAGCAGTTCCGCCAGGGGGTCCAGCCTGGGTGAGCAGTTCTTC
TRBJ1-3	NA	TRBV5-6	NA	CASSLSPRGSGNTIYF	TGTGCCAGCAGCTTGTCGCCCAGGGGCTCTGGAAACACCATATATTTT
TRBJ1-1	NA	TRBV5-6	NA	CASSWRTEAFF	TGTGCCAGCAGCTGGCGGACTGAAGCTTTCTTT